Following are 8 T cell receptor beta chains from one sample sequenced in a study of early T cells in non-severe SARS-CoV-2 infection. One entry per CDR3 protein, called by TCRdb with MiXCR from the 5' RACE reads. This sample has approximately 28,000 distinct CDR3 sequences, with 6% to 7.5% found just once. The specimen was whole blood, collected at baseline. The source of these receptors is an adult who was a healthcare worker with PCR-confirmed SARS-CoV-2 infection or an uninfected control (not recorded which).

The table lists this clonotype with many counts. V gene TRBV7-6 combines with J gene TRBJ2-1; perhaps TRBD2 as D (5 bases). From germline, CDR1 is SGHVS and CDR2 FNYEAQ. Trimming pared 2 bases from V and 5 bases from J, leaving 10 bases between. There are 14 residues in the CDR3. CDR3 residues: CASSLSDYHNEQFF. The CDR3 DNA is TGTGCCAGCAGCTTAAGTGACTACCACAATGAGCAGTTCTTC. The full variable domain, rest sourced from reference TRBV7-6 and TRBJ2-1, is GAGVSQSPRYKVTKRGQDVALRCDPISGHVSLYWYRQALGQGPEFLTYFNYEAQQDKSGLPNDRFSAERPEGSISTLTIQRTEQRDSAMYRCASSLSDYHNEQFFGPGTRLTVL.

This clonotype was observed at least ten times. The rearrangement links TRBV10-3 to TRBJ2-1; 9 bases match TRBD2. After removal of 3 bases from V and 3 bases from J, the junction contained 6 bases not matched to a gene. This CDR3 spans 16 amino acids. Germline V CDR1 and CDR2: ENHRY, SYGVKD. The CDR3 spells CAISEGGSGSYNEQFF. The CDR3 region has the DNA TGTGCCATCAGTGAAGGGGGTAGCGGGAGCTACAATGAGCAGTTCTTC.

The V call is TRBV4-2, the J call TRBJ2-7; 14 bases align to TRBD2. V shed 4 bases, J shed 3 bases, and the junction held 8 bases outside the gene matches. The CDR3 covers 17 residues. Per the germline V gene, CDR1 is LGHNA and CDR2 is YNFKEQ. The CDR3 reads CASSPGLAGGPGYEQYF. CDR3 coding DNA: TGTGCCAGCAGCCCAGGACTAGCGGGAGGCCCCGGCTACGAGCAGTACTTC.

This clonotype was recorded many times. V gene TRBV29-1 combines with J gene TRBJ2-2, with TRBD1 identical over 7 bases. The V gene's germline CDR1 is SQVTM and CDR2 ANQGSEA. CDR3 length equals 12 residues. The CDR3 loop reads CVGQGDTGELFF. The CDR3 DNA sequence: TGCGTCGGGCAGGGGGACACCGGGGAGCTGTTTTTT.

In its sample, this clonotype was seen a few times. The chain combines TRBV12-3 or TRBV12-4 with TRBJ1-4; D remains ambiguous. The ends were cut back, 3 bases at V and 5 bases at J, with 10 bases in the middle. The CDR3 has 14 amino acids. CDR3 in DNA: TGTGCCAGCAGTTTCCAGACAAAAAATGAAAAACTGTTTTTT. Protein sequence: CASSFQTKNEKLFF.

This clonotype was counted at least ten times. CDR3 residues: CASSQGGTLGEQFF. For the CDR3, the DNA is TGTGCCAGCAGCCAAGGCGGCACCCTGGGTGAGCAGTTCTTC. The rearrangement uses TRBV14 and TRBJ2-1; no clear D gene. The V and J ends lost 1 base and 9 bases respectively, with 13 bases between them. The CDR3 loop spans 14 amino acids. CDR1 and CDR2 from the germline V gene are SGHDN and FVKESK.

Many counts were recorded for this clonotype. The rearrangement joins TRBV4-2 to TRBJ2-5, with 12 bases matching TRBD2. The CDR3 runs to 17 residues. Germline lookup yields CDR1 LGHNA and CDR2 YNFKEQ. Trimming took 4 bases from V and 0 from J; bases not matched to a gene: 6. CDR3 nucleotides: TGTGCCAGCAGCCGAAGTTGGACTAGCGGGGACCAAGAGACCCAGTACTTC. As protein: CASSRSWTSGDQETQYF.

This clonotype was seen only a few times. This sequence joins TRBV6-2 or TRBV6-3 and TRBJ2-4, with 7 nucleotides matching TRBD1. The germline gives CDR1 MNHEY, CDR2 SVGEGT. The CDR3 is made up of 14 amino acids. The V and J ends lost 4 bases and 9 bases, in that order; junction bases with no gene match: 9. The CDR3 sequence is CASSSQLTGRIQYF. CDR3 DNA: TGTGCCAGCAGTTCCCAACTGACAGGGCGCATTCAGTACTTC.